The present T cell receptor beta chain was sequenced within a study of graft-versus-host responses after intestinal transplantation. Sequencing used immunoSEQ multiplex PCR; TCRdb keeps in-frame clones, though not all of them. The data hold about 120,000 clones, with 90% observed a single time. Germline CDR1 reads SGHVS; CDR2 reads FQNEAQ. This CDR3 contains 18 residues. V lost 3 bases and J lost 7; bases outside the gene matches: 15. A remark on this clone: The antigen is unknown.

V gene TRBV7-8 combines with J gene TRBJ1-5; TRBD1 matches 10 bases. Sequenced material: unstimulated CD4+ T cells sorted from spleen or lymph node cells, taken before intestinal transplant. This sequence originates from a human donor who received an intestinal transplant. For the CDR3, the DNA is TGTGCCAGCAGCTTTTACTCCGGGACAGGGGCCCCAATACAGCCCCAGCATTTT. Translating gives CASSFYSGTGAPIQPQHF. Full variable domain (rest looked up from reference TRBV7-8 and TRBJ1-5): GAGVSQSPRYKVAKRGQDVALRCDPISGHVSLFWYQQALGQGPEFLTYFQNEAQLDKSGLPSDRFFAERPEGSVSTLKIQRTQQEDSAVYLCASSFYSGTGAPIQPQHFGDGTRLSIL.